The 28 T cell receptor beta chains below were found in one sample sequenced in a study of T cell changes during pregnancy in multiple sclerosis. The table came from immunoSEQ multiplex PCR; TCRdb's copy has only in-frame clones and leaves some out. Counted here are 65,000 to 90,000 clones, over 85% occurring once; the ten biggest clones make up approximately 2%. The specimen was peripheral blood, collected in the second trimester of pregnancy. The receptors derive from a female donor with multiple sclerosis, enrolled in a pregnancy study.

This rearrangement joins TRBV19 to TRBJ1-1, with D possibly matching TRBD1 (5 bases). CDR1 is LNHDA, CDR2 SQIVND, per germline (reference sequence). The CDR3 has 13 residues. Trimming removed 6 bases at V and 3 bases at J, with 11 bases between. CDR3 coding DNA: TGTGCCAGTAGGGGGGGGAAGGACACTGAAGCTTTCTTT. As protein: CASRGGKDTEAFF.

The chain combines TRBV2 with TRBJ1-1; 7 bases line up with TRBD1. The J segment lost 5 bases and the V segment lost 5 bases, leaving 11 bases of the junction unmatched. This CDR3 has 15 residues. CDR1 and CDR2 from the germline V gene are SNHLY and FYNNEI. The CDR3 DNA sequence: TGTGCCAGCAGTTTTCCGACAGGGTGGGGGACTGAAGCTTTCTTT. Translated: CASSFPTGWGTEAFF.

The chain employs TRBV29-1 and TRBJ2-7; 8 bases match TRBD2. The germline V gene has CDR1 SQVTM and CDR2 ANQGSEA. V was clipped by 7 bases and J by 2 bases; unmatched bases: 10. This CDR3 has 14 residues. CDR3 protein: CSGGGGGGTYEQYF. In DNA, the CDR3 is TGCAGCGGAGGTGGCGGCGGGGGGACCTACGAGCAGTACTTC.

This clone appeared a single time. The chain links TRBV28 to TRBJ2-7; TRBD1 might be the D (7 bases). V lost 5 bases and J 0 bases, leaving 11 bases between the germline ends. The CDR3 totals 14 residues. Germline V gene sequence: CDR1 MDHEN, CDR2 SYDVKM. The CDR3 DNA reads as TGTGCCAGCAGTGGGGGGACAGCCTCCTACGAGCAGTACTTC. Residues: CASSGGTASYEQYF.

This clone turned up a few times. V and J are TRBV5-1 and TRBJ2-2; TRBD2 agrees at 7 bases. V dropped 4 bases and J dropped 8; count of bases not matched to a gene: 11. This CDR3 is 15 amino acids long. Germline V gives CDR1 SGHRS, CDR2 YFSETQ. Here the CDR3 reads CASSLGLGVTGELFF. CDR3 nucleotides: TGCGCCAGCAGCCTCGGACTAGGGGTCACAGGGGAGCTGTTTTTT.

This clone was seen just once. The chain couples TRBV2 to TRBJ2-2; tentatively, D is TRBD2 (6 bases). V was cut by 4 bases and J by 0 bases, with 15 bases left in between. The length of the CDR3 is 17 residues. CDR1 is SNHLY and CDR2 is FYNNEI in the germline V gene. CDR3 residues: CASSAILSGANTGELFF. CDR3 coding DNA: TGTGCCAGCAGTGCCATACTTAGCGGAGCGAACACCGGGGAGCTGTTTTTT.

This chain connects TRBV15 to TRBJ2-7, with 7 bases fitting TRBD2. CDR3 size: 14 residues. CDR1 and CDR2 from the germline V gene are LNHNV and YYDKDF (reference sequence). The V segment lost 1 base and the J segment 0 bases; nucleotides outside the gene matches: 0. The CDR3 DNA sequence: TGTGCCACCAGCAGAGGGGGGGGCTCCTACGAGCAGTACTTC. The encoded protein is CATSRGGGSYEQYF.

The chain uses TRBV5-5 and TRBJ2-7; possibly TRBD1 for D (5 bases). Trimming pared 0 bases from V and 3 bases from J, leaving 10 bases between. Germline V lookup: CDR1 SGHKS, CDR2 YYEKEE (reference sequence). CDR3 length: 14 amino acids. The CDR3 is CASSLVTGDYEQYF. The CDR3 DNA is TGTGCCAGCAGCTTGGTTACAGGCGACTACGAGCAGTACTTC.

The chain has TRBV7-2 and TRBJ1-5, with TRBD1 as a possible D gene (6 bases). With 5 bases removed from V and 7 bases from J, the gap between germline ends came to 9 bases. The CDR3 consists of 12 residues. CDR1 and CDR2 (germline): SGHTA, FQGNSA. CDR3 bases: TGTGCCAGCAGCCGCGACAGGCAGCCCCAGCATTTT. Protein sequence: CASSRDRQPQHF.

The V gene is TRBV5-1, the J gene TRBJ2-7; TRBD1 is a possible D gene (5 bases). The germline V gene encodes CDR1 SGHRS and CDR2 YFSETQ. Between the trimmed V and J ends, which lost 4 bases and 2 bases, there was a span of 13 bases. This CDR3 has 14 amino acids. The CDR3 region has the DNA TGCGCCAGCAGCGCCAACAGGTCCCCCTACGAGCAGTACTTC. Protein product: CASSANRSPYEQYF.

The CDR3 sequence: CASSSDRSSYNSPLHF. Written as DNA, the CDR3 is TGTGCCAGCAGTTCGGACAGGAGCTCCTATAATTCACCCCTCCACTTT. The J gene is TRBJ1-6, the V gene TRBV28; TRBD1 aligns across 7 bases. The CDR3 has 16 residues. V trimming: 4 bases; J trimming: 0 bases; junction bases outside the gene matches: 3. Germline assignment: CDR1 MDHEN and CDR2 SYDVKM.

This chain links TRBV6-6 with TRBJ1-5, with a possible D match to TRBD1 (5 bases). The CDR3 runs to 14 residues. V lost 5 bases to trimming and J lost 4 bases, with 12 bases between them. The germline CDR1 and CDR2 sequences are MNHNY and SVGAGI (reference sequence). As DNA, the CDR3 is TGTGCCAGCAGTGGGGGACTCGGGAATCAGCCCCAGCATTTT. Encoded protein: CASSGGLGNQPQHF.

The CDR3: CASSLALLRGVSYEQYF. CDR3 coding DNA: TGTGCCAGCAGCTTAGCCCTCTTGCGGGGGGTTTCCTACGAGCAGTACTTC. This sequence joins TRBV7-2 and TRBJ2-7, with 8 bases identical to TRBD2. J gave up 1 base and V 0 bases, and 8 bases lay outside the gene matches. The germline gives CDR1 SGHTA, CDR2 FQGNSA. The CDR3 is 17 amino acids.

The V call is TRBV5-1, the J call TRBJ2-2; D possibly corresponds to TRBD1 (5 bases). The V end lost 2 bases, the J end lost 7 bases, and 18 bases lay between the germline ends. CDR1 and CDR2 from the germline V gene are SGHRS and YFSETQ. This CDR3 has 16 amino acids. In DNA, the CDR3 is TGCGCCAGCAGCTTCGGCGCAGGGAAGGGCGGCGGGGAGCTGTTTTTT. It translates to CASSFGAGKGGGELFF.

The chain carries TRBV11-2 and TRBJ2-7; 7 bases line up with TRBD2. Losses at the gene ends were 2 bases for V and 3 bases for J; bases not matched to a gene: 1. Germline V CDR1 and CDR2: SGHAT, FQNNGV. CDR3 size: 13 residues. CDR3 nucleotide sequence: TGTGCCAGCAGCTTAACGGGAGGCTACGAGCAGTACTTC. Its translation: CASSLTGGYEQYF.

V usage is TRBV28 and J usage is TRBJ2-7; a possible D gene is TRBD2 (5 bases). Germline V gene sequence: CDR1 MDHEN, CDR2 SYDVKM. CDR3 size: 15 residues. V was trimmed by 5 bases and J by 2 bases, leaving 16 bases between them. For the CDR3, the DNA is TGTGCCAGCAGTCCCCCCCCAGCGGCAACCTACGAGCAGTACTTC. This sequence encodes CASSPPPAATYEQYF.

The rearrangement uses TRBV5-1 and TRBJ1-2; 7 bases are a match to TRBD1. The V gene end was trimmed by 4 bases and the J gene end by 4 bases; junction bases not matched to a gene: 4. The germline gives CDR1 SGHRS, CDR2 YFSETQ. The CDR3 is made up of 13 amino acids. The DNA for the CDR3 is TGCGCCAGCAGCCGGGACAGCACCTATGGCTACACCTTC. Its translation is CASSRDSTYGYTF.

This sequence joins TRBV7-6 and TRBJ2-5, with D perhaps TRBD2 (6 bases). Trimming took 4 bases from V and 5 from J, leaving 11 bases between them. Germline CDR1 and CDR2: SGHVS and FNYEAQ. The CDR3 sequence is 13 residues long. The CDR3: CASSSPDYETQYF. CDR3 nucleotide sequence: TGTGCCAGCAGCTCCCCGGACTATGAGACCCAGTACTTC.

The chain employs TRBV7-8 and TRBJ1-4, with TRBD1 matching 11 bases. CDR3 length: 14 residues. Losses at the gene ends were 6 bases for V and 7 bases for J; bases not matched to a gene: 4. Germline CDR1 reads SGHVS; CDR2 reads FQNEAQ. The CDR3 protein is CASSWGQGGEKLFF. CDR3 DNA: TGTGCCAGCAGTTGGGGACAGGGGGGTGAAAAACTGTTTTTT. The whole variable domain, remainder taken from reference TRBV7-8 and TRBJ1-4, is GAGVSQSPRYKVAKRGQDVALRCDPISGHVSLFWYQQALGQGPEFLTYFQNEAQLDKSGLPSDRFFAERPEGSVSTLKIQRTQQEDSAVYLCASSWGQGGEKLFFGSGTQLSVL.

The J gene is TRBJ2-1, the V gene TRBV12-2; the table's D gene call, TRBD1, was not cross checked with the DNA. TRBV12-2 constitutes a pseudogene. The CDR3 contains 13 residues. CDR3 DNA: TGTGCAAGTCGCTCGACAGGGGGCGATGAGCAGTTCTTC. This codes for CASRSTGGDEQFF.

In DNA form, the CDR3 reads TGTGCCAGCAGCCAAGGGGGCGGGAGTGCCTACTACGAGCAGTACTTC. This gives the protein CASSQGGGSAYYEQYF. The chain links TRBV4-2 to TRBJ2-7, with TRBD2 identical over 7 bases. CDR1 and CDR2 from the germline V gene are LGHNA and YNFKEQ. The CDR3 runs 16 residues. V shed 1 base, J shed 3 bases, and the junction held 9 bases outside the gene matches.

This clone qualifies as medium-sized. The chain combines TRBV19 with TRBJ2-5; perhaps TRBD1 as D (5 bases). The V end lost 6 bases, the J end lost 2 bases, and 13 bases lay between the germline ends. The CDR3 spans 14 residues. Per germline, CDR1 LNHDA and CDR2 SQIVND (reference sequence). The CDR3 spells CASRAQGSQETQYF. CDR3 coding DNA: TGTGCCAGTAGGGCTCAGGGTAGTCAAGAGACCCAGTACTTC.

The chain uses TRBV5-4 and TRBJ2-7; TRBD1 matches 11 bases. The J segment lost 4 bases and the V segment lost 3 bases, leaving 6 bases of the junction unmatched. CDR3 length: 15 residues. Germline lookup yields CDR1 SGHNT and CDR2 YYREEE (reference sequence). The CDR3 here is CASSSPGQGVYEQYF. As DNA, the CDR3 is TGTGCCAGCAGCTCACCGGGACAGGGGGTTTACGAGCAGTACTTC. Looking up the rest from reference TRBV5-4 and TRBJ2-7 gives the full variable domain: ETGVTQSPTHLIKTRGQQVTLRCSSQSGHNTVSWYQQALGQGPQFIFQYYREEENGRGNFPPRFSGLQFPNYSSELNVNALELDDSALYLCASSSPGQGVYEQYFGPGTRLTVT.

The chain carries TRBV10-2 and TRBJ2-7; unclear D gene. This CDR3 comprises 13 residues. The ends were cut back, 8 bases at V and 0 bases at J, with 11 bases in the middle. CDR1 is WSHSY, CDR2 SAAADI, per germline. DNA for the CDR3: TGCGCCAGCCAACGATCGAGCTCCTACGAGCAGTACTTC. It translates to CASQRSSSYEQYF.

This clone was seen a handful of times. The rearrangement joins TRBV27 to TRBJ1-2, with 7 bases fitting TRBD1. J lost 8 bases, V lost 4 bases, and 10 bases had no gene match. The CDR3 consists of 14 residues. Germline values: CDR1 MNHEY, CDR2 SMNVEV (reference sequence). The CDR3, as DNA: TGTGCCAGCAGTTCGGACAGGCCACCTACAGGCTACACCTTC. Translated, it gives CASSSDRPPTGYTF.

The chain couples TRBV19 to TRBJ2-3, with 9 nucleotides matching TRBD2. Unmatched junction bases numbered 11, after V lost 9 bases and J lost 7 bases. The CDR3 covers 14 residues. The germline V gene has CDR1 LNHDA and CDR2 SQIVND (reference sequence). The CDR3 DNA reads TGTGCCAGCAGGAGCGGGGGGAACCCAAATACGCAGTATTTT. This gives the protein CASRSGGNPNTQYF. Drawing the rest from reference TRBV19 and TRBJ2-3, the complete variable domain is DGGITQSPKYLFRKEGQNVTLSCEQNLNHDAMYWYRQDPGQGLRLIYYSQIVNDFQKGDIAEGYSVSREKKESFPLTVTSAQKNPTAFYLCASRSGGNPNTQYFGPGTRLTVL.

The CDR3 sequence: CASSESPSGGGTEAFF. CDR3 bases: TGTGCCAGCAGTGAAAGCCCCTCAGGGGGCGGCACTGAAGCTTTCTTT. The rearrangement links TRBV2 to TRBJ1-1, with 8 bases lining up with TRBD1. CDR1 is SNHLY, CDR2 FYNNEI, per germline. The CDR3 contains 16 residues. V lost 2 bases and J lost 4; bases outside the gene matches: 9.

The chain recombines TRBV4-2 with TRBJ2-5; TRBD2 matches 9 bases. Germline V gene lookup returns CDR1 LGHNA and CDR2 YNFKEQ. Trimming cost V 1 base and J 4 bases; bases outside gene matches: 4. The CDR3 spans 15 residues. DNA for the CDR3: TGTGCCAGCAGCCAAGTGGCACTAGCGGGAGAGACCCAGTACTTC. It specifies CASSQVALAGETQYF.